Each of the 9 T cell receptor beta chains below was sequenced from the same sample in a study of beta chain features in type 1 diabetes. Antigens of these TCRs are unknown. Sequencing targeted expressed TCRB transcripts, as all isolated RNA had been reverse transcribed. Sequencing was performed with immunoSEQ multiplex PCR; in TCRdb, only in-frame clones are kept and a portion is missing. The sample shows under 300,000 clones, 24% of them seen only once. Study conclusions and caveats: Type 1 diabetes patients had moderately but significantly shorter TCRB CDR3s in all four CD4+ subsets.

The specimen was naive CD4+ T cells from blood. The receptors were sampled from a woman aged 25 to 39 with type 1 diabetes.

The genes are TRBV5-1 and TRBJ1-1; D is perhaps TRBD1 (5 bases). Trimming stripped 4 bases from V and 0 bases from J, with 13 bases between. The V gene's germline CDR1 is SGHRS and CDR2 YFSETQ. This CDR3 is 15 amino acids long. The CDR3 DNA reads TGCGCCAGCAGCGCCGACAGCCCCATGAACACTGAAGCTTTCTTT. Translating it yields CASSADSPMNTEAFF.

The chain has TRBV4-2 and TRBJ2-7, with 13 bases matching TRBD2. The CDR3 spans 16 residues. Germline trimming cut 1 base from V and 3 bases from J; bases unmatched to any gene: 3. In germline, CDR1 is LGHNA, CDR2 YNFKEQ. In DNA, the CDR3 is TGTGCCAGCAGCCAAGGTAGACTAGCGGGAGGCTACGAGCAGTACTTC. It is translated as CASSQGRLAGGYEQYF.

V is TRBV30 and J is TRBJ2-1; perhaps TRBD2 as D (5 bases). Germline values: CDR1 GTSNPN, CDR2 SVGIG (reference sequence). V was pared by 4 bases and J by 0 bases, with 10 bases between. CDR3 length: 14 residues. The DNA for the CDR3 is TGTGCCTGGACACAGCGGAGCTCCTACAATGAGCAGTTCTTC. Translating it yields CAWTQRSSYNEQFF.

This clone came up a few times. This chain uses TRBV19 with TRBJ2-2, with 8 bases fitting TRBD2. The trim removed 6 bases at V and 3 bases at J, leaving 6 bases unmatched. The CDR3 extends over 15 amino acids. The germline V gene has CDR1 LNHDA and CDR2 SQIVND (reference sequence). The CDR3 DNA reads as TGTGCCAGTAGCGGGAGGGCCTATGACACCGGGGAGCTGTTTTTT. Protein: CASSGRAYDTGELFF.

This clone has a handful of counts. This chain connects TRBV4-2 to TRBJ1-4; perhaps TRBD1 as D (6 bases). The germline V and J ends were trimmed by 1 base and 12 bases, with 12 bases remaining between them. This CDR3 is built from 13 residues. CDR1 LGHNA and CDR2 YNFKEQ come from the germline V gene. DNA for the CDR3: TGTGCCAGCAGCCAAGCATCCAGGGGCGAACTGTTTTTT. Translating gives CASSQASRGELFF.

V usage is TRBV30 and J usage is TRBJ1-2; 8 nucleotides align to TRBD1. V dropped 2 bases and J dropped 4; count of bases not matched to a gene: 6. The length of the CDR3 is 14 residues. Germline V lookup: CDR1 GTSNPN, CDR2 SVGIG (reference sequence). The CDR3, as DNA: TGTGCCTGGAGTTACGGACAGGGAAGCTATGGCTACACCTTC. Protein sequence: CAWSYGQGSYGYTF.

The gene calls are TRBV5-1 and TRBJ2-1; 8 bases agree with TRBD1. CDR1 is SGHRS and CDR2 is YFSETQ in the germline V gene. This CDR3 spans 14 amino acids. The V gene end was trimmed by 8 bases and the J gene end by 3 bases; junction bases not matched to a gene: 7. The CDR3 nucleotides are TGCGCCAGTCACGCAGGGGGCGTCTACAATGAGCAGTTCTTC. Encoded protein: CASHAGGVYNEQFF.

This clone was detected a few times. J is TRBJ2-1 and V is TRBV10-3, with unresolved D. CDR1 is ENHRY, CDR2 SYGVKD, per germline. The CDR3 has 12 amino acids. The V gene lost 8 bases and the J gene lost 4 bases, with 9 bases spanning the gap. DNA for the CDR3: TGTGCCATCGGATTACAGTACAATGAGCAGTTCTTC. Its protein product is CAIGLQYNEQFF.

This sequence joins TRBV5-1 and TRBJ2-1, with TRBD2 identical over 9 bases. Germline CDR1 SGHRS, CDR2 YFSETQ. With V trimmed by 3 bases and J by 2 bases, 3 bases remained unmatched. The CDR3 loop spans 15 amino acids. Written as DNA, the CDR3 is TGCGCCAGCAGCTCGACTAGCGGAGCCTACAATGAGCAGTTCTTC. This sequence encodes CASSSTSGAYNEQFF.